Following are 26 T cell receptor beta chains from one sample sequenced in a study of technical replicates of blood from several donors. Data came from immunoSEQ multiplex PCR; TCRdb stores just in-frame clones and leaves some out. This sample has over 10,000 clones, with around 85% found just once. Sequencing was performed on PBMCs. The receptors shown here come from a human donor in good health.

This chain uses TRBV11-1 with TRBJ2-4; D is perhaps TRBD1 (6 bases). This CDR3 is built from 13 residues. V gave up 5 bases and J gave up 4 bases, with 9 bases separating them. Germline V lookup: CDR1 SGHAT, CDR2 FQDESV (reference sequence). The CDR3 reads CASSPGQKNIQYF. The CDR3 DNA reads TGTGCCAGCAGCCCAGGACAGAAAAACATTCAGTACTTC.

This chain joins TRBV6-6 and TRBJ2-1, with 13 bases fitting TRBD2. J was trimmed by 5 bases and V by 5 bases; bases with no gene match: 3. Germline V lookup: CDR1 MNHNY, CDR2 SVGAGI (reference sequence). This CDR3 spans 15 amino acids. The CDR3 protein is CASSRTSGSNNEQFF. In DNA, the CDR3 is TGTGCCAGCAGTAGGACTAGCGGGAGTAACAATGAGCAGTTCTTC.

The chain has TRBV5-1 and TRBJ2-7; TRBD1 is a possible D gene (7 bases). Trimming pared 0 bases from V and 4 bases from J, leaving 17 bases between. There are 16 residues in the CDR3. CDR1 SGHRS and CDR2 YFSETQ come from the germline V gene. In DNA form, the CDR3 reads TGCGCCAGCAGCTTGGCCGGGGGCCAGGGGGGATACGAGCAGTACTTC. It yields the protein CASSLAGGQGGYEQYF.

In this sample, this clone turned up a few times. The V gene is TRBV6-4, the J gene TRBJ2-2, with 8 bases lining up with TRBD2. The trim removed 3 bases at V and 3 bases at J, leaving 0 bases unmatched. Germline lookup yields CDR1 MRHNA and CDR2 SNTAGT. CDR3 length equals 14 residues. The CDR3 sequence: CASSEAGDTGELFF. Written as DNA, the CDR3 is TGTGCCAGCAGTGAAGCGGGGGACACCGGGGAGCTGTTTTTT.

J is TRBJ1-5 and V is TRBV6-6; no firm D call. V was cut by 4 bases and J by 5 bases, with 12 bases left in between. The length of the CDR3 is 14 residues. CDR1 and CDR2 (germline): MNHNY, SVGAGI (reference sequence). Here the CDR3 reads CASSLHHRDQPQHF. The DNA for the CDR3 is TGTGCCAGCAGTTTACACCACCGGGATCAGCCCCAGCATTTT.

The chain joins TRBV18 to TRBJ1-1; possible D gene TRBD1, 5 bases. Between the trimmed V and J ends, which lost 1 base and 1 base, there was a span of 13 bases. This CDR3 comprises 16 residues. The germline gives CDR1 KGHSH, CDR2 LQKENI. This CDR3 reads CASSPHHGRANTEAFF. CDR3 in DNA: TGTGCCAGCTCACCACATCATGGCAGGGCGAACACTGAAGCTTTCTTT. Drawing the rest from reference TRBV18 and TRBJ1-1, the complete variable domain is NAGVMQNPRHLVRRRGQEARLRCSPMKGHSHVYWYRQLPEEGLKFMVYLQKENIIDESGMPKERFSAEFPKEGPSILRIQQVVRGDSAAYFCASSPHHGRANTEAFFGQGTRLTVV.

The chain has TRBV7-8 and TRBJ1-5; unclear D gene. The CDR3 has 15 amino acids. CDR1 is SGHVS, CDR2 FQNEAQ, per germline. V shed 5 bases and J shed 4 bases, with 15 bases lying between them. CDR3 sequence reads: CASSPVRARNQPQHF. The CDR3 DNA sequence: TGTGCCAGCAGCCCGGTGAGGGCTAGGAATCAGCCCCAGCATTTT.

The chain combines TRBV9 with TRBJ2-1, with D maybe TRBD2 (6 bases). CDR1 SGDLS and CDR2 YYNGEE come from the germline V gene. Trimming cost V 3 bases and J 10 bases, with 14 bases left between them. This CDR3 has 13 residues. CDR3 nucleotide sequence: TGTGCCAGCAGCGCCCCGCGGGGTTTGGAGCAGTTCTTC. Translation: CASSAPRGLEQFF.

The genes are TRBV5-1 and TRBJ1-4; 9 nucleotides align to TRBD1. The J segment lost 8 bases and the V segment lost 4 bases, leaving 9 bases of the junction unmatched. The CDR3 sequence is 15 residues long. The germline CDR1 and CDR2 sequences are SGHRS and YFSETQ. The DNA of the CDR3 is TGCGCCAGCAGCGCAGGACAGGGGCAGGGAGAAAAACTGTTTTTT. Protein product: CASSAGQGQGEKLFF.

This clone was recorded once. This rearrangement joins TRBV27 to TRBJ2-7, with D possibly matching TRBD1 (7 bases). Germline V gives CDR1 MNHEY, CDR2 SMNVEV (reference sequence). The CDR3 is 13 residues long. Trimming cost V 3 bases and J 7 bases, with 13 bases left between them. The CDR3, as DNA: TGTGCCAGCAGTTTCGGAGGGGGCAGGGAGCAGTACTTC. Translating it yields CASSFGGGREQYF.

The chain has TRBV6-1 and TRBJ2-1; possibly TRBD2 for D (6 bases). The CDR3 sequence is 14 residues long. Trimming left V 1 base short and J 9 bases short, with 13 bases between. Germline-derived CDR1 and CDR2 are MNHNS and SASEGT. CDR3 sequence (DNA): TGTGCCAGCAGTGAAGGCCCGGGGGAATCTGAGCAGTTCTTC. Protein sequence: CASSEGPGESEQFF.

V is TRBV6-5 and J is TRBJ2-3; TRBD2 might be the D (5 bases). This CDR3 comprises 14 residues. The germline gives CDR1 MNHEY, CDR2 SVGAGI. The V end lost 2 bases, the J end lost 4 bases, and 10 bases lay between the germline ends. CDR3 nucleotides: TGTGCCAGCAGTTACAGTATTAGCGCAGATACGCAGTATTTT. This translates into CASSYSISADTQYF.

V is TRBV4-1 and J is TRBJ1-4; D possibly corresponds to TRBD1 (5 bases). Germline CDR1 and CDR2: MGHRA and YSYEKL. The V and J ends lost 0 bases and 4 bases respectively, with 12 bases between them. The length of the CDR3 is 16 residues. The CDR3 loop reads CASSQDPQDGNEKLFF. The CDR3 coding sequence is TGCGCCAGCAGCCAAGATCCACAGGATGGTAATGAAAAACTGTTTTTT.

This CDR3 is CASSRGTGGDIFAEAFF. The CDR3 region has the DNA TGTGCCAGCTCACGTGGGACAGGGGGCGATATATTCGCTGAAGCTTTCTTT. The chain has TRBV18 and TRBJ1-1; 12 bases agree with TRBD1. Losses at the gene ends were 4 bases for V and 6 bases for J; bases not matched to a gene: 12. Germline V gives CDR1 KGHSH, CDR2 LQKENI. The CDR3 spans 17 residues.

The gene calls are TRBV28 and TRBJ2-7, with a tentative D call TRBD2 (7 bases). Trimming pared 2 bases from V and 2 bases from J, leaving 13 bases between. CDR3 length equals 15 residues. Germline values: CDR1 MDHEN, CDR2 SYDVKM. In DNA, the CDR3 is TGTGCCAGCAGTTTAGGGGAGGGGGGCCCCTACGAGCAGTACTTC. It codes for CASSLGEGGPYEQYF. Full variable domain (outside the CDR3, taken from reference TRBV28 and TRBJ2-7): DVKVTQSSRYLVKRTGEKVFLECVQDMDHENMFWYRQDPGLGLRLIYFSYDVKMKEKGDIPEGYSVSREKKERFSLILESASTNQTSMYLCASSLGEGGPYEQYFGPGTRLTVT.

The CDR3 is CASRPTSGLYEQYF. DNA of the CDR3: TGTGCCAGTAGACCTACTTCCGGACTATACGAGCAGTACTTC. The chain recombines TRBV19 with TRBJ2-7; D is perhaps TRBD2 (6 bases). CDR3 length: 14 residues. Germline lookup yields CDR1 LNHDA and CDR2 SQIVND (reference sequence). Trimming pared 6 bases from V and 4 bases from J, leaving 16 bases between.

This clone was observed a handful of times. The chain uses TRBV4-2 and TRBJ2-2; 7 bases fit TRBD2. The V and J ends lost 0 bases and 4 bases, in that order; junction bases with no gene match: 8. Per germline, CDR1 LGHNA and CDR2 YNFKEQ. This CDR3 has 17 amino acids. CDR3 coding DNA: TGTGCCAGCAGCCAAGAAGGGCCAGCGGGGACCACCGGGGAGCTGTTTTTT. This codes for CASSQEGPAGTTGELFF.

The chain employs TRBV19 and TRBJ1-5; D unresolved. The CDR3 is 13 residues long. V lost 1 base, J lost 8 bases, and 9 bases lay in between. Germline V lookup: CDR1 LNHDA, CDR2 SQIVND (reference sequence). For the CDR3, the DNA is TGTGCCAGTAGTATAGTTGGGGAGGAGCCCCAGCATTTT. Its translation: CASSIVGEEPQHF.

The V gene is TRBV2, the J gene TRBJ2-5, with a possible D match to TRBD2 (6 bases). Trimming pared 3 bases from V and 2 bases from J, leaving 10 bases between. This CDR3 contains 14 residues. CDR1 is SNHLY and CDR2 is FYNNEI in the germline V gene. The DNA for the CDR3 is TGTGCCAGCAGTGATCTAGCGAGACAAGAGACCCAGTACTTC. It encodes CASSDLARQETQYF.

The CDR3 loop is CASSRDRGYEQYF. CDR3 nucleotides: TGTGCCAGCAGTAGGGACAGAGGCTACGAGCAGTACTTC. The chain couples TRBV6-5 to TRBJ2-7; 7 bases fit TRBD1. Germline-derived CDR1 and CDR2 are MNHEY and SVGAGI. CDR3 length: 13 residues. J lost 3 bases, V lost 5 bases, and 4 bases had no gene match.

The chain uses TRBV19 and TRBJ1-1; TRBD1 matches 9 bases. There are 15 residues in the CDR3. Germline loops: CDR1 LNHDA, CDR2 SQIVND (reference sequence). V lost 5 bases, J lost 4 bases, and 8 bases stayed unmatched. The CDR3 region is CASSLPTGGITEAFF. CDR3 in DNA: TGTGCCAGTAGTCTGCCGACAGGGGGGATCACTGAAGCTTTCTTT.

This chain links TRBV7-9 with TRBJ2-1, with D possibly being TRBD2 (6 bases). This CDR3 spans 15 amino acids. Per germline, CDR1 SEHNR and CDR2 FQNEAQ (reference sequence). V was trimmed by 5 bases and J by 6 bases, leaving 17 bases between them. CDR3 region: CASSRVTGRGNEQFF. CDR3 DNA sequence: TGTGCCAGCAGCCGGGTCACCGGGAGAGGCAATGAGCAGTTCTTC.

V is TRBV7-9 and J is TRBJ1-3, with TRBD1 as a possible D gene (5 bases). CDR1 SEHNR and CDR2 FQNEAQ come from the germline V gene (reference sequence). V was pared by 3 bases and J by 2 bases, with 14 bases between. This CDR3 region has 16 residues. The CDR3 nucleotides are TGTGCCAGCAGCTTGCGGGGGGAAGTAACTGGAAACACCATATATTTT. Translation gives CASSLRGEVTGNTIYF.

The chain has TRBV28 and TRBJ2-5, with 10 positions matching TRBD1. The trim removed 10 bases at V and 4 bases at J, leaving 9 bases unmatched. The germline V gene has CDR1 MDHEN and CDR2 SYDVKM. CDR3 length equals 14 residues. CDR3 sequence: CATYGTGVRETQYF. The CDR3, as DNA: TGTGCCACCTACGGGACAGGGGTTCGAGAGACCCAGTACTTC.

This clone was seen only a few times. The DNA of the CDR3 is TGTGCCAGCAGCGACCGTTACGGACTAGCGGGACACACCGGGGAGCTGTTTTTT. Its protein product is CASSDRYGLAGHTGELFF. The rearrangement links TRBV9 to TRBJ2-2; 12 bases align to TRBD2. The CDR3 has 18 residues. The V gene's germline CDR1 is SGDLS and CDR2 YYNGEE. V lost 3 bases to trimming and J lost 3 bases; unmatched junction nucleotides: 9.

This clone showed up just once. This chain links TRBV5-1 with TRBJ2-1, with D possibly being TRBD2 (6 bases). This CDR3 region has 13 residues. V shed 2 bases and J shed 8 bases, with 11 bases lying between them. Germline-derived CDR1 and CDR2 are SGHRS and YFSETQ. In DNA form, the CDR3 reads TGCGCCAGCAGCTTACGCCGGGAGTATGAGCAGTTCTTC. It codes for CASSLRREYEQFF. Together with reference TRBV5-1 and TRBJ2-1, the CDR3 gives the full variable domain: KAGVTQTPRYLIKTRGQQVTLSCSPISGHRSVSWYQQTPGQGLQFLFEYFSETQRNKGNFPGRFSGRQFSNSRSEMNVSTLELGDSALYLCASSLRREYEQFFGPGTRLTVL.